One sample yielded the 14 T cell receptor beta chains listed below, sequenced in a study of blood T cell repertoires in COVID-19. TCRdb's copy holds only in-frame clones and misses some; the assay was immunoSEQ multiplex PCR. The sample consists of fewer than 110,000 clones, about 90% of them appearing once. Source material: peripheral blood. The receptor set was obtained from a human donor in a cohort sampled during active COVID-19.

The chain employs TRBV19 and TRBJ2-1; weak D call: TRBD2 (5 bases). V was cut by 2 bases and J by 7 bases, with 15 bases left in between. From germline, CDR1 is LNHDA and CDR2 SQIVND (reference sequence). The length of the CDR3 is 15 residues. DNA for the CDR3: TGTGCCAGTAGTATATACTGGGGAGTACGGAATGAGCAGTTCTTC. It specifies CASSIYWGVRNEQFF.

The genes are TRBV2 and TRBJ1-5, with TRBD1 as a possible D gene (5 bases). The germline V gene encodes CDR1 SNHLY and CDR2 FYNNEI. The CDR3 has 14 residues. The V end was cut by 4 bases, the J end by 7 bases, with 14 bases between. The CDR3: CASSVDDSIQPQHF. The CDR3 DNA is TGTGCCAGCAGTGTGGATGACAGCATACAGCCCCAGCATTTT.

The chain combines TRBV28 with TRBJ1-2, with D unresolved. The germline V gene has CDR1 MDHEN and CDR2 SYDVKM. CDR3 size: 12 residues. V gave up 6 bases and J gave up 4 bases, with 9 bases separating them. The CDR3 DNA reads TGTGCCAGCAGCACCGGTACCTATGGCTACACCTTC. Translated: CASSTGTYGYTF.

The V gene is TRBV27, the J gene TRBJ1-5; 8 nucleotides align to TRBD1. In germline, CDR1 is MNHEY, CDR2 SMNVEV (reference sequence). This CDR3 region has 15 residues. With 4 bases clipped from V and 6 bases from J, the junction kept 8 bases outside the gene matches. The CDR3 sequence: CASSYGQGKSQPQHF. For the CDR3, the DNA is TGTGCCAGCAGTTATGGACAGGGAAAAAGTCAGCCCCAGCATTTT.

This clone appeared a single time. The CDR3 DNA reads TGTGCCAGCAGCCCTCGCGGGGGGAGCTCCTACAATGAGCAGTTCTTC. As protein: CASSPRGGSSYNEQFF. The chain is built from TRBV7-6 and TRBJ2-1, with 8 positions matching TRBD2. The V gene's germline CDR1 is SGHVS and CDR2 FNYEAQ. The CDR3 is made up of 16 amino acids. V dropped 5 bases and J dropped 0; count of bases not matched to a gene: 6.

This chain uses TRBV6-2 or TRBV6-3 with TRBJ2-6, with TRBD1 identical over 7 bases. V was pared by 6 bases and J by 4 bases, with 6 bases of the junction left unmatched. Germline V CDR1 and CDR2: MNHEY, SVGEGT. This CDR3 has 15 residues. CDR3 DNA: TGTGCCAGCAGCCCCGACAGGGCCGGGGCCAACGTCCTGACTTTC. Translating it yields CASSPDRAGANVLTF.

The CDR3 DNA reads TGTGCCACCAGCAGAGGGTGGGAGAACCAGCATTTT. It yields the protein CATSRGWENQHF. J is TRBJ1-5 and V is TRBV15; D not resolved. V shed 1 base and J shed 12 bases, with 10 bases lying between them. Germline V gene data show CDR1 as LNHNV and CDR2 as YYDKDF (reference sequence). This CDR3 region has 12 residues.

The V call is TRBV12-3 or TRBV12-4, the J call TRBJ1-1, with 7 bases lining up with TRBD1. Trimming removed 5 bases from V and 1 base from J; junction bases left unmatched: 1. The CDR3 length is 13 residues. CDR3 in amino acids: CASSRQGNTEAFF. The CDR3 DNA reads TGTGCCAGCAGTCGACAGGGGAACACTGAAGCTTTCTTT.

The gene calls are TRBV4-1 and TRBJ2-7; TRBD1 agrees at 8 bases. With V trimmed by 1 base and J by 2 bases, 4 bases remained unmatched. CDR1 and CDR2 (germline): MGHRA, YSYEKL. This CDR3 comprises 15 residues. This chain's CDR3 is CASSQVEQGAYEQYF. The CDR3 nucleotides read TGCGCCAGCAGCCAAGTGGAACAGGGGGCCTACGAGCAGTACTTC.

This clone has just a few counts. This CDR3 reads CASSLRDTQYF. CDR3 bases: TGTGCCAGCAGCCTGAGAGATACGCAGTATTTT. This chain joins TRBV7-2 and TRBJ2-3; no reliable D call. Between the trimmed V and J ends, which lost 5 bases and 5 bases, there was a span of 5 bases. CDR3 length: 11 residues. Germline V gives CDR1 SGHTA, CDR2 FQGNSA. The whole variable domain, remainder taken from reference TRBV7-2 and TRBJ2-3, is GAGVSQSPSNKVTEKGKDVELRCDPISGHTALYWYRQSLGQGLEFLIYFQGNSAPDKSGLPSDRFSAERTGGSVSTLTIQRTQQEDSAVYLCASSLRDTQYFGPGTRLTVL.

The V call is TRBV30, the J call TRBJ1-1, with unresolved D. Germline V CDR1 and CDR2: GTSNPN, SVGIG (reference sequence). CDR3 length equals 14 residues. V was shortened by 5 bases and J by 0 bases, with 13 bases between the two germline ends. CDR3: CAWERRAMNTEAFF. In DNA form, the CDR3 reads TGTGCCTGGGAGAGGCGGGCGATGAACACTGAAGCTTTCTTT.

The chain joins TRBV7-2 to TRBJ2-7, with D possibly matching TRBD1 (5 bases). CDR1 is SGHTA and CDR2 is FQGNSA in the germline V gene. The CDR3 has 15 amino acids. V was pared by 2 bases and J by 5 bases, with 16 bases between. In nucleotides, the CDR3 is TGTGCCAGCAGCTTAATTGGTTCAGGGTACCACGAGCAGTACTTC. Protein: CASSLIGSGYHEQYF.

The chain joins TRBV28 to TRBJ1-2; 7 positions agree with TRBD1. Germline trimming cut 7 bases from V and 3 bases from J; bases unmatched to any gene: 5. This CDR3 has 13 amino acids. Germline loops: CDR1 MDHEN, CDR2 SYDVKM. The CDR3 DNA reads as TGTGCCAGCACCCAGGGACAGCACTATGGCTACACCTTC. It specifies CASTQGQHYGYTF.

This rearrangement joins TRBV18 to TRBJ2-6, with 8 nucleotides matching TRBD1. The CDR3 totals 17 residues. Germline V gives CDR1 KGHSH, CDR2 LQKENI. V gave up 5 bases and J gave up 1 base; unmatched junction bases: 7. This CDR3 is CASSNRGKRSGANVLTF. The CDR3 bases are TGTGCCAGCTCAAACAGGGGGAAGAGGTCTGGGGCCAACGTCCTGACTTTC.